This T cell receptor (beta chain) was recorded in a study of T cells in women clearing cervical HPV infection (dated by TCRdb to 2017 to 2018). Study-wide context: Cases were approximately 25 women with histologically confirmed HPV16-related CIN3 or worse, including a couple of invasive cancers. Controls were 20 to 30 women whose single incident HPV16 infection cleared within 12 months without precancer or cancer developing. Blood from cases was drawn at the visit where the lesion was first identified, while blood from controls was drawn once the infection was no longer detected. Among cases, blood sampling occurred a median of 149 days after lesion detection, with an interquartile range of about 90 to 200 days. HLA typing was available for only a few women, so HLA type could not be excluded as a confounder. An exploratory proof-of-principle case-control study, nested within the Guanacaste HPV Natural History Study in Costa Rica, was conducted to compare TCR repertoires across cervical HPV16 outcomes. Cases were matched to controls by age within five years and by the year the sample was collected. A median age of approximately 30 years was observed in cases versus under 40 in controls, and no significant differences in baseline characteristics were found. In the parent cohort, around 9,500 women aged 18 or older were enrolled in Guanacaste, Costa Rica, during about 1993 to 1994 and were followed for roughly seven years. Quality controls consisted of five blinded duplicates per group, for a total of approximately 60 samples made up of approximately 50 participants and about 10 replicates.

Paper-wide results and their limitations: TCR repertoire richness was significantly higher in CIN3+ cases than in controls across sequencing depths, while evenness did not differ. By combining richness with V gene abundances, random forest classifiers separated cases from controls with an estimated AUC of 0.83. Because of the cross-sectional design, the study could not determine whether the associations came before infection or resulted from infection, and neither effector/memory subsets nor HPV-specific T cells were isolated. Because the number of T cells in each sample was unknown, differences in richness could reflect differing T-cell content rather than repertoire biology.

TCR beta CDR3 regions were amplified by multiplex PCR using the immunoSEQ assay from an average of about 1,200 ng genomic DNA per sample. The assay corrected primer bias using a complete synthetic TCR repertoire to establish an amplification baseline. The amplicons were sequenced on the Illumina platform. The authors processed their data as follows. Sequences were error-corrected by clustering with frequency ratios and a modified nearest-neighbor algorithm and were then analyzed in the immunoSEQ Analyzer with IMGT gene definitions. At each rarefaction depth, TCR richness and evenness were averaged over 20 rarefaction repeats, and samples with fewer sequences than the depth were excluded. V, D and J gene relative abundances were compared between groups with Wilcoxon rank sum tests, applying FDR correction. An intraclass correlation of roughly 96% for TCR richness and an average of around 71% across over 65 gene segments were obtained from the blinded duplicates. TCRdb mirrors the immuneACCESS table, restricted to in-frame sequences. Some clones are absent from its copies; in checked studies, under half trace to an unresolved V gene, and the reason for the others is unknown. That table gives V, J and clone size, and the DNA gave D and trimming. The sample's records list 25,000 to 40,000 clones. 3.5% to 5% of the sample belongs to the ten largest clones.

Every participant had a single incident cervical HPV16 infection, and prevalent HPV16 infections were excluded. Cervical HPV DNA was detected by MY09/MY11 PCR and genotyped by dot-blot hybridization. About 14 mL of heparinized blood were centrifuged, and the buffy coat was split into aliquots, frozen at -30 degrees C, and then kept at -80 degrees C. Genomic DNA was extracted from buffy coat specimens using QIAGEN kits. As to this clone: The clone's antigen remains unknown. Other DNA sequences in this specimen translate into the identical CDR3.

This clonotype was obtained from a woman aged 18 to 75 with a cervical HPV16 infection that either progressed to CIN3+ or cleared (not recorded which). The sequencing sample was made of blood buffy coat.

The part of the CDR3 DNA that was read is TGTGCCAGCAGGGCGGGGGGGCCCAAATACGGC. Its product reads: CASRAGGPKYG. The full-length CDR3 reads as CASRAGGPKYGYTF. The chain is made from TRBV2 and TRBJ1-2; the D segment could be TRBD1, given 6 matching bases. The CDR3 end falls 3 residues outside the read, so it is completed with the germline J gene. The CDR3, from cysteine to phenylalanine, totals 14 residues. Sequencing covers 33 bases of the CDR3, shown here with the frame starting at base 1. CDR1 and CDR2 (SNHLY, FYNNEI) derive from the germline V gene.